This T cell receptor beta chain was profiled in a study of cytomegalovirus exposure and HLA in healthy donors. V lost 4 bases, J lost 1 base, and 3 bases stayed unmatched. The CDR3 is 14 amino acids. CDR1 and CDR2 (germline): SGHRS, YFSETQ. Regarding the study as a whole: One cluster of highly shared sequence variants probably arose as a sequencing artifact. A later analysis linked a missense variant in DCLRE1C to the trimming of TCR beta V and J genes.

The primer mix had 60 Vbeta and 13 Jbeta primers. Profiled with immunoSEQ multiplex PCR; TCRdb holds only in-frame clones, not every one. The sample records some 120,000 clones, around 70% being singletons. In the case of this clone: Its antigen is not known.

This TCR came from a man in his forties in good health and CMV-seropositive. This chain connects TRBV5-1 to TRBJ2-7, with 9 bases identical to TRBD1. The specimen sequenced was PBMCs. The CDR3 here is CASSETGGSYEQYF. The CDR3, as DNA: TGCGCCAGCAGCGAGACAGGGGGTTCCTACGAGCAGTACTTC.